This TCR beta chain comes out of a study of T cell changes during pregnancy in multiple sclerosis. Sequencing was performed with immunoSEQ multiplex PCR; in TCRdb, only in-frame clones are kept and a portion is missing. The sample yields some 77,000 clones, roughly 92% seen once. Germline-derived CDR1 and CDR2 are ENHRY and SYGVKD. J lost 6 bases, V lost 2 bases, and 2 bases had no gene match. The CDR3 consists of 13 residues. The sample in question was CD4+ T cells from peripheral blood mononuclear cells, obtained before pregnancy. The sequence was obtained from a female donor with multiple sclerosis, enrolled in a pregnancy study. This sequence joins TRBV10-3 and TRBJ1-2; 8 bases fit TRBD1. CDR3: CAISEGQGNGYTF. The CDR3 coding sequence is TGTGCCATCAGTGAGGGACAGGGTAATGGCTACACCTTC.